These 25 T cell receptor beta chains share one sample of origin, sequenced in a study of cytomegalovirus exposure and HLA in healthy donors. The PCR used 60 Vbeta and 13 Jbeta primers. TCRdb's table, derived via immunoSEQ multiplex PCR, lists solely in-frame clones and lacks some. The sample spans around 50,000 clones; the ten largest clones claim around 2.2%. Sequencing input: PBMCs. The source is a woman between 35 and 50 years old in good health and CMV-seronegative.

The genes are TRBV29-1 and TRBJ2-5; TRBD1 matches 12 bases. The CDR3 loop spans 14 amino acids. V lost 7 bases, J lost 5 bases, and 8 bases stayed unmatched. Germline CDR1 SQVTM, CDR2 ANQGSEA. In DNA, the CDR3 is TGCAGCGCCGGCGGGACAGGGGGCACGGAGACCCAGTACTTC. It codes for CSAGGTGGTETQYF.

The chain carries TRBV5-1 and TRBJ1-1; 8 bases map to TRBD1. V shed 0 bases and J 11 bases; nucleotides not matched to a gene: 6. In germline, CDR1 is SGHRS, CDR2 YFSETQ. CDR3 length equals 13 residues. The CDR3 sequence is CASSLGQGLDAFF. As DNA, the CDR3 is TGCGCCAGCAGCTTGGGACAGGGGCTCGATGCTTTCTTT.

CDR3 nucleotide sequence: TGCAGCGTGACGACAGGGACTAATCAGCCCCAGCATTTT. As protein: CSVTTGTNQPQHF. V usage is TRBV29-1 and J usage is TRBJ1-5; 7 nucleotides align to TRBD1. CDR3 size: 13 residues. The trim removed 6 bases at V and 4 bases at J, leaving 6 bases unmatched. Germline CDR1 reads SQVTM; CDR2 reads ANQGSEA.

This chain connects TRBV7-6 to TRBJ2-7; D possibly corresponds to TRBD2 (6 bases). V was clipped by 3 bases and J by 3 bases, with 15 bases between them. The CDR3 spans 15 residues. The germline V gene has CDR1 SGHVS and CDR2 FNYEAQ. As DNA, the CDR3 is TGTGCCAGCAGCTTGGGGGGACTCCCCCTCTACGAGCAGTACTTC. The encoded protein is CASSLGGLPLYEQYF.

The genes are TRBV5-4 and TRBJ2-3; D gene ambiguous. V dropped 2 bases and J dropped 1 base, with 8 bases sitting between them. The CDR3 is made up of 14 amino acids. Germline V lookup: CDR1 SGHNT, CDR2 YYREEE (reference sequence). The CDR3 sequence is CASSFREGTDTQYF. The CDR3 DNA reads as TGTGCCAGCAGCTTCCGAGAGGGCACAGATACGCAGTATTTT. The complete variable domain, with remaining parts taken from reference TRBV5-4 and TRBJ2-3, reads ETGVTQSPTHLIKTRGQQVTLRCSSQSGHNTVSWYQQALGQGPQFIFQYYREEENGRGNFPPRFSGLQFPNYSSELNVNALELDDSALYLCASSFREGTDTQYFGPGTRLTVL.

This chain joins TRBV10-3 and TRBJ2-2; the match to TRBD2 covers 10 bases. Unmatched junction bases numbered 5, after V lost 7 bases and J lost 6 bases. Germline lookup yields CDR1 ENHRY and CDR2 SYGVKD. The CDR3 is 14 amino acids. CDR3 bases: TGTGCCATCACGGAGCGGGAGGGTCCCGGGGAGCTGTTTTTT. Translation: CAITEREGPGELFF.

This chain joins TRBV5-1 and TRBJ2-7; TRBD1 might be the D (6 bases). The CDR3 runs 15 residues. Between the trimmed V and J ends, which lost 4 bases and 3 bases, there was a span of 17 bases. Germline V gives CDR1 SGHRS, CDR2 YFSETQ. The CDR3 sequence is CASSPNGGQHYEQYF. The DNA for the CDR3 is TGCGCCAGCAGCCCTAACGGCGGACAGCACTACGAGCAGTACTTC.

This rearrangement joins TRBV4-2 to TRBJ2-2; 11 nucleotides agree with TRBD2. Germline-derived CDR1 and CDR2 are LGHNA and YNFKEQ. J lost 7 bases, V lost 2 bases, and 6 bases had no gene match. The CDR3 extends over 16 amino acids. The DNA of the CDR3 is TGTGCCAGCAGCCAACGATATGGACTAGCGGGCGGGGAGCTGTTTTTT. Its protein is CASSQRYGLAGGELFF.

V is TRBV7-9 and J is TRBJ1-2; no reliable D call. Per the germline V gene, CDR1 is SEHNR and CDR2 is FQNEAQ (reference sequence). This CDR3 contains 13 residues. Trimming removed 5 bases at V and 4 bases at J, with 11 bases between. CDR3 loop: CASSTHKSYGYTF. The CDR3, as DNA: TGTGCCAGCAGCACCCACAAAAGCTATGGCTACACCTTC.

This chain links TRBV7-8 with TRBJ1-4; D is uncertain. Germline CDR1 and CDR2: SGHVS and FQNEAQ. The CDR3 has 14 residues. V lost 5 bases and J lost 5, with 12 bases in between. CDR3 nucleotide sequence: TGTGCCAGCAGCCGGGGAAAGCCAAATGAAAAACTGTTTTTT. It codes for CASSRGKPNEKLFF.

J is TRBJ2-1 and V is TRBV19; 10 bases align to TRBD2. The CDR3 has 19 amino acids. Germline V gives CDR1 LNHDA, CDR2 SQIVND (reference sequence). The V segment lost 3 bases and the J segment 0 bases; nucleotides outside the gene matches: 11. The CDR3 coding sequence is TGTGCCAGTAGTATTATCGCTAGCGGGGGCGATAGCTCCTACAATGAGCAGTTCTTC. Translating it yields CASSIIASGGDSSYNEQFF.

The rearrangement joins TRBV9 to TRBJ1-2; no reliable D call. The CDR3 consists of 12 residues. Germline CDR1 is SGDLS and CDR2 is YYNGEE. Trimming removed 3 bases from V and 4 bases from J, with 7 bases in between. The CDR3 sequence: CASSEEAYGYTF. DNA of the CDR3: TGTGCCAGCAGCGAGGAGGCCTATGGCTACACCTTC.

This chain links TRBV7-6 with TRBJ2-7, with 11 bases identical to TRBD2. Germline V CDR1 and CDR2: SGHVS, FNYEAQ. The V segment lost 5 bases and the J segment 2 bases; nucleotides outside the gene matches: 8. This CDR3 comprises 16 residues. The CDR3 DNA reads TGTGCCAGCAGCCCCCGGAATAGCGGGGGGGCCTACGAGCAGTACTTC. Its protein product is CASSPRNSGGAYEQYF.

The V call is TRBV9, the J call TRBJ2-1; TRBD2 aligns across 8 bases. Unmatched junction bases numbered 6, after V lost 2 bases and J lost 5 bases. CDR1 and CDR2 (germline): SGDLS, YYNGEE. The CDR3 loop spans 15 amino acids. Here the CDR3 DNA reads TGTGCCAGCAGCGTTGTCGGGAGGGAGGACAATGAGCAGTTCTTC. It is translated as CASSVVGREDNEQFF.

CDR3 region: CAPLSGVAGVEETQYF. CDR3 coding DNA: TGCGCCCCCCTTAGCGGGGTAGCGGGGGTCGAAGAGACCCAGTACTTC. The chain carries TRBV23-1 and TRBJ2-5; TRBD2 agrees at 9 bases. TRBV23-1 is classed as an ORF, of uncertain function. The CDR3 contains 16 residues. The trim removed 11 bases at V and 3 bases at J, leaving 16 bases unmatched.

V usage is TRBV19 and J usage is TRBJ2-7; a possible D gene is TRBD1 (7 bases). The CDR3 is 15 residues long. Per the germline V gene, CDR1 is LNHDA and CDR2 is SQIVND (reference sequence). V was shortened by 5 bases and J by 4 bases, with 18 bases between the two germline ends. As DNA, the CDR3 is TGTGCCAGTAGTCCAGGGGGGACAGCAGTATACGAGCAGTACTTC. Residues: CASSPGGTAVYEQYF.

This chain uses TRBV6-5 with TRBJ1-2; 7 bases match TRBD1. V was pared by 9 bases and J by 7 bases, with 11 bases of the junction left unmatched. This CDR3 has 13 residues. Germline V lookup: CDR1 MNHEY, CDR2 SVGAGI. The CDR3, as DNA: TGTGCCAGTAAGACAGGGTCCTCAGGTGGCTACACCTTC. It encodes CASKTGSSGGYTF.

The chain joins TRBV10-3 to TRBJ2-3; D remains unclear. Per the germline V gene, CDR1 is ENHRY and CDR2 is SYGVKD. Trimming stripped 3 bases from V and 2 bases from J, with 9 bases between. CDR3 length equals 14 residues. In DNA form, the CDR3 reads TGTGCCATCAGTGATACAGTTCTCACAGATACGCAGTATTTT. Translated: CAISDTVLTDTQYF.

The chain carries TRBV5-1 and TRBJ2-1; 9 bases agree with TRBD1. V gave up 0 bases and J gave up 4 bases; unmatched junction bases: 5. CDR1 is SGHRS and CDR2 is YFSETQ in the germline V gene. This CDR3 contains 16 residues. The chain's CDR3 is CASSLAVGTGYNEQFF. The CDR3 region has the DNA TGCGCCAGCAGCTTGGCCGTCGGGACAGGGTACAATGAGCAGTTCTTC. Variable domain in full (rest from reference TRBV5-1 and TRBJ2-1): KAGVTQTPRYLIKTRGQQVTLSCSPISGHRSVSWYQQTPGQGLQFLFEYFSETQRNKGNFPGRFSGRQFSNSRSEMNVSTLELGDSALYLCASSLAVGTGYNEQFFGPGTRLTVL.

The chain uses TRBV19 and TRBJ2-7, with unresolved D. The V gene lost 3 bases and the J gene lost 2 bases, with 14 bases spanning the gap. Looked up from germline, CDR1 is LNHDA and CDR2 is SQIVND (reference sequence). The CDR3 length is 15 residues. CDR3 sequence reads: CASSISPRGAYEQYF. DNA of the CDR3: TGTGCCAGTAGTATTTCCCCCCGAGGTGCCTACGAGCAGTACTTC.

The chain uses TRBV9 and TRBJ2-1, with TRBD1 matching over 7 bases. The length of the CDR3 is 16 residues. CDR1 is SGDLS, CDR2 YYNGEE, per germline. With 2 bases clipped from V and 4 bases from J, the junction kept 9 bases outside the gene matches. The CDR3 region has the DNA TGTGCCAGCAGCGTTCGAAGGGGGCTAGGATACAATGAGCAGTTCTTC. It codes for CASSVRRGLGYNEQFF.

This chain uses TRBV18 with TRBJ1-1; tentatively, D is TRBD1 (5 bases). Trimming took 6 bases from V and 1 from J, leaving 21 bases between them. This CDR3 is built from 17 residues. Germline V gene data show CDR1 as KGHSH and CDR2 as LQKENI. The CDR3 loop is CASSDTLNPDWNTEAFF. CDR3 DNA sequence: TGTGCCAGCTCGGACACGCTTAATCCTGATTGGAACACTGAAGCTTTCTTT.

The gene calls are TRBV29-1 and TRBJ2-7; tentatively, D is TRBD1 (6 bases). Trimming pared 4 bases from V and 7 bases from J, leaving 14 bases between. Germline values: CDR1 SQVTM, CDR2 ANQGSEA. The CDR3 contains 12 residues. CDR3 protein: CSVAGDTQEQYF. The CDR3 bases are TGCAGCGTTGCTGGGGACACTCAAGAGCAGTACTTC.

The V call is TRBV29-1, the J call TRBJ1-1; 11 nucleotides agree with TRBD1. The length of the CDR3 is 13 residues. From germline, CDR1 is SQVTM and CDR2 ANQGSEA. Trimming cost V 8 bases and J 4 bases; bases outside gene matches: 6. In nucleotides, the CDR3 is TGCAGCATCGAGGGACAGGGGGGCACTGAAGCTTTCTTT. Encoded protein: CSIEGQGGTEAFF.

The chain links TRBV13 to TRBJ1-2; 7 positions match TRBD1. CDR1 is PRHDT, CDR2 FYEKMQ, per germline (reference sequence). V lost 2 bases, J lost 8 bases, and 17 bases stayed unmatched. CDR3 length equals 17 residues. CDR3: CASSLIRTRRGPGGYTF. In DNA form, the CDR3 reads TGTGCCAGCAGCTTAATCAGGACAAGGAGGGGGCCGGGAGGCTACACCTTC.